Below, 7 T cell receptor beta chains from the same sample are listed, as sequenced in a study of cytomegalovirus exposure and HLA in healthy donors. Amplification used 60 Vbeta primers and 13 Jbeta primers. Using immunoSEQ multiplex PCR, the repertoire was profiled, and TCRdb retains in-frame clones only, with some absent. The sample holds about 130,000 clones; roughly two thirds are singletons and the top ten take roughly 1.6%. Sequenced: PBMCs. These receptor sequences come from a man under 40 in good health and CMV-seropositive.

The rearrangement links TRBV4-2 to TRBJ2-5; 15 bases map to TRBD2. The CDR3 covers 20 residues. The germline gives CDR1 LGHNA, CDR2 YNFKEQ. J gave up 4 bases and V 0 bases, and 12 bases lay outside the gene matches. CDR3 bases: TGTGCCAGCAGCCAAGATATATTCGGGACTAGCGGGAGGTGGGCAGAGACCCAGTACTTC. Translation: CASSQDIFGTSGRWAETQYF.

A few counts support this clone. J is TRBJ1-5 and V is TRBV2; TRBD1 might be the D (5 bases). V dropped 6 bases and J dropped 1 base, with 13 bases sitting between them. The CDR3 length is 15 residues. Germline CDR1 SNHLY, CDR2 FYNNEI. The CDR3 DNA follows: TGTGCCAGCAGCCCCTGGGGGGGAAGCAATCAGCCCCAGCATTTT. Amino acid sequence: CASSPWGGSNQPQHF.

J is TRBJ1-2 and V is TRBV18; 7 bases map to TRBD1. The CDR3 contains 12 residues. V trimming: 6 bases; J trimming: 8 bases; junction bases outside the gene matches: 6. Germline V CDR1 and CDR2: KGHSH, LQKENI. For the CDR3, the DNA is TGTGCCAGCTCGACACAGGGGTGGGGCTACACCTTC. Translating gives CASSTQGWGYTF.

J is TRBJ2-4 and V is TRBV5-1; unclear D gene. Germline-derived CDR1 and CDR2 are SGHRS and YFSETQ. With 7 bases removed from V and 0 bases from J, the gap between germline ends came to 14 bases. The CDR3 is 15 amino acids. CDR3 DNA: TGCGCCAGCTCCCACACCCACACAGCCAAAAACATTCAGTACTTC. As protein: CASSHTHTAKNIQYF.

To note about this clone: Compared with germline, one end of the junction differs, possibly owing to a read error. This chain joins TRBV28 and TRBJ1-1; perhaps TRBD1 as D (5 bases). Looked up from germline, CDR1 is MDHEN and CDR2 is SYDVKM. This CDR3 is built from 13 residues. The CDR3 bases are TGTGCCGGTGGGGCCCACCGGAACGCTGAAGCTTTCTTT. The encoded protein is CAGGAHRNAEAFF.

The chain combines TRBV4-2 with TRBJ2-5; 9 bases agree with TRBD2. Germline V CDR1 and CDR2: LGHNA, YNFKEQ. The J segment lost 5 bases and the V segment lost 1 base, leaving 2 bases of the junction unmatched. The CDR3 covers 14 residues. This CDR3 reads CASSQVAGAETQYF. The DNA for the CDR3 is TGTGCCAGCAGCCAAGTAGCGGGAGCGGAGACCCAGTACTTC.

This chain joins TRBV13 and TRBJ2-1, with 13 bases matching TRBD2. The V gene's germline CDR1 is PRHDT and CDR2 FYEKMQ (reference sequence). V lost 5 bases to trimming and J lost 10 bases; unmatched junction nucleotides: 11. There are 16 residues in the CDR3. In DNA form, the CDR3 reads TGTGCCAGCAGCCTCCAAGGACTAGCGGGAGAGCAGGAGCAGTTCTTC. It is translated as CASSLQGLAGEQEQFF. The entire variable domain, with the rest obtained from reference TRBV13 and TRBJ2-1, is as follows: AAGVIQSPRHLIKEKRETATLKCYPIPRHDTVYWYQQGPGQDPQFLISFYEKMQSDKGSIPDRFSAQQFSDYHSELNMSSLELGDSALYFCASSLQGLAGEQEQFFGPGTRLTVL.